A selection of T cell receptor beta chains follows, all from one sample in a study of technical replicates of blood from a few donors. Using immunoSEQ multiplex PCR, the repertoire was profiled, and TCRdb retains in-frame clones only, with some absent. This table holds approximately 50,000 clones, around 83% found once. The sequencing sample was made of PBMCs. These receptors were collected from a human donor in good health. Some clones in this sample may be carry-over from other donors' samples. CDR3s include the opening cysteine and the closing phenylalanine or tryptophan.

v_gene: TRBV10-3; j_gene: TRBJ1-2; CDR3aa: CAISGRTDNYGYTF
v_gene: TRBV4-3; j_gene: TRBJ1-6; CDR3aa: CASSSREGLGSPLHF
v_gene: TRBV7-8; j_gene: TRBJ2-1; CDR3aa: CASRSRRGLKDEQFF
v_gene: TRBV7-2; j_gene: TRBJ2-3; CDR3aa: CASSLVLAGPTWADTQYF
v_gene: TRBV5-1; j_gene: TRBJ2-7; CDR3aa: CASSLDWGDRYF
v_gene: TRBV19; j_gene: TRBJ1-2; CDR3aa: CASSGQSANYGYTF
v_gene: TRBV5-6; j_gene: TRBJ1-6; CDR3aa: CASSLLGGLGSPLHF
v_gene: TRBV4-2; j_gene: TRBJ2-7; CDR3aa: CASSQDERYEQYF
v_gene: TRBV5-4; j_gene: TRBJ2-3; CDR3aa: CASSLGLAGPRGVTQYF
v_gene: TRBV27; j_gene: TRBJ2-1; CDR3aa: CASGSSGSGAYNEQFF
v_gene: TRBV14; j_gene: TRBJ1-3; CDR3aa: CASSQGGIGNTIYF
v_gene: TRBV4-3; j_gene: TRBJ1-1; CDR3aa: CASSLRTGNTEAFF
v_gene: TRBV19; j_gene: TRBJ1-6; CDR3aa: CASSIGGRGNSPLHF
v_gene: TRBV19; j_gene: TRBJ1-5; CDR3aa: CASTPQGMGNQPQHF
v_gene: TRBV2; j_gene: TRBJ1-2; CDR3aa: CASSPRPTFFLSDGYTF
v_gene: TRBV7-3; j_gene: TRBJ1-5; CDR3aa: CASALGAGQPQHF
v_gene: TRBV27; j_gene: TRBJ1-1; CDR3aa: CASSYGTEAFF
v_gene: TRBV25-1; j_gene: TRBJ2-5; CDR3aa: CASRGDRGFMETQYF
v_gene: TRBV23-1; j_gene: TRBJ2-3; CDR3aa: CASTKGRDRGTDTQYF
v_gene: TRBV5-1; j_gene: TRBJ1-4; CDR3aa: CASTRTGVNEKLFF
v_gene: TRBV4-3; j_gene: TRBJ2-3; CDR3aa: CASSQTQRENPDTQYF
v_gene: TRBV27; j_gene: TRBJ2-7; CDR3aa: CASSLEAGYEQYF
v_gene: TRBV7-2; j_gene: TRBJ2-7; CDR3aa: CASSFGLAATYEQYF
v_gene: TRBV4-1; j_gene: TRBJ2-5; CDR3aa: CASSHRLAGPQETQYF
v_gene: TRBV7-9; j_gene: TRBJ1-2; CDR3aa: CASSYGQMYGYTF
v_gene: TRBV15; j_gene: TRBJ2-3; CDR3aa: CATSGSGRLTDTQYF
v_gene: TRBV5-1; j_gene: TRBJ2-1; CDR3aa: CASSLGLAGPNEQFF
v_gene: TRBV10-3; j_gene: TRBJ2-7; CDR3aa: CATGQEINYEQYF
v_gene: TRBV5-1; j_gene: TRBJ2-4; CDR3aa: CASSLGGGAAKNIQYF
v_gene: TRBV9; j_gene: TRBJ1-4; CDR3aa: CASTRDLGGEKLFF
v_gene: TRBV4-1; j_gene: TRBJ1-1; CDR3aa: CASSQEPTGKAFF
v_gene: TRBV2; j_gene: TRBJ1-2; CDR3aa: CASSERTGFYGYTF
v_gene: TRBV12-5; j_gene: TRBJ2-5; CDR3aa: CASGQTSGGPGETQYF
v_gene: TRBV19; j_gene: TRBJ1-2; CDR3aa: CASSIDRAYGYTF
v_gene: TRBV7-3; j_gene: TRBJ1-2; CDR3aa: CASSSDRAGDGYTF
v_gene: TRBV5-4; j_gene: TRBJ2-7; CDR3aa: CASSPDGTGTYEQYF
v_gene: TRBV20-1; j_gene: TRBJ2-3; CDR3aa: CSASHTDTQYF
v_gene: TRBV5-4; j_gene: TRBJ2-7; CDR3aa: CASSLGGGQPTYEQYF
v_gene: TRBV4-1; j_gene: TRBJ1-3; CDR3aa: CASSSTRDRGLGNTIYF
v_gene: TRBV29-1; j_gene: TRBJ2-7; CDR3aa: CSAKRGGTYEQYF
v_gene: TRBV19; j_gene: TRBJ1-2; CDR3aa: CASTPVGRNYGYTF
v_gene: TRBV12-5; j_gene: TRBJ2-1; CDR3aa: CASGLRRDSYNEQFF
v_gene: TRBV7-3; j_gene: TRBJ2-7; CDR3aa: CASSLMGPGYEQYF
v_gene: TRBV2; j_gene: TRBJ1-6; CDR3aa: CASSLQEVNSPLHF
v_gene: TRBV29-1; j_gene: TRBJ1-5; CDR3aa: CSVAGQYNQPQHF
v_gene: TRBV27; j_gene: TRBJ1-3; CDR3aa: CASSSQGGLAGNTIYF
v_gene: TRBV14; j_gene: TRBJ2-2; CDR3aa: CASSQGLAVHTGELFF
v_gene: TRBV5-6; j_gene: TRBJ2-7; CDR3aa: CASSLYRGGASFEQYF
v_gene: TRBV7-8; j_gene: TRBJ1-3; CDR3aa: CASSPTGRSGNTIYF